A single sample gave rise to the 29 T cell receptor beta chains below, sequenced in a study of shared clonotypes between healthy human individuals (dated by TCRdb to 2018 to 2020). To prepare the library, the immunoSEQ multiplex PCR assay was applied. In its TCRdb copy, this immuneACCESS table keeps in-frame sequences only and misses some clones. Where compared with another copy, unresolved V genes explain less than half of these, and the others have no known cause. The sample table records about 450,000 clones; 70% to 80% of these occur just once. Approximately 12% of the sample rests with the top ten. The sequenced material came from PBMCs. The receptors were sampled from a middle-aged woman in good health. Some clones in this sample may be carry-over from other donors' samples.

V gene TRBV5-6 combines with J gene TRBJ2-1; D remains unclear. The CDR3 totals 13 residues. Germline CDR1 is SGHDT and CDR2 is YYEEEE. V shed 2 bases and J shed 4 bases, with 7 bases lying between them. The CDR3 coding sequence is TGTGCCAGCAGCTTCAGGCTATACAATGAGCAGTTCTTC. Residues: CASSFRLYNEQFF.

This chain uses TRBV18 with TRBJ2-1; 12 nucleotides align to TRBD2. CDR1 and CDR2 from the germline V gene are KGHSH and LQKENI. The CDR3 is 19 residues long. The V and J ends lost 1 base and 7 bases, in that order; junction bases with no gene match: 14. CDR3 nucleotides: TGTGCCAGCTCACCACAGCCTTCCGGACTAGCGGGAAAAAGGAATGAGCAGTTCTTC. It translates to CASSPQPSGLAGKRNEQFF.

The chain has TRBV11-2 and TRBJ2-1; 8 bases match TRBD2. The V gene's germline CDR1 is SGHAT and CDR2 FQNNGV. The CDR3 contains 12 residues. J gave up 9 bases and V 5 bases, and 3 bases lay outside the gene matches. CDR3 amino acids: CASSRAGGEQFF. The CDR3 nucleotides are TGTGCCAGCAGCCGGGCGGGGGGTGAGCAGTTCTTC.

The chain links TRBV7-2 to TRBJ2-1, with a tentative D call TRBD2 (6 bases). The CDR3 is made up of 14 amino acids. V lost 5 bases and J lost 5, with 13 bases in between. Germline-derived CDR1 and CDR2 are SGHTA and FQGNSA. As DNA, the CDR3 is TGTGCCAGCAGCGGAGGGTTGGTGGACAATGAGCAGTTCTTC. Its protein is CASSGGLVDNEQFF. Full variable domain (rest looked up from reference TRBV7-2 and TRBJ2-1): GAGVSQSPSNKVTEKGKDVELRCDPISGHTALYWYRQSLGQGLEFLIYFQGNSAPDKSGLPSDRFSAERTGGSVSTLTIQRTQQEDSAVYLCASSGGLVDNEQFFGPGTRLTVL.

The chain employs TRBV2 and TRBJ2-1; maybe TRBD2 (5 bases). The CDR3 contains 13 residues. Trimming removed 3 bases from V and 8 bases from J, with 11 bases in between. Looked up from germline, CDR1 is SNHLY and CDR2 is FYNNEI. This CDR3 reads CASSDGIAYEQFF. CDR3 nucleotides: TGTGCCAGCAGTGATGGGATAGCGTATGAGCAGTTCTTC.

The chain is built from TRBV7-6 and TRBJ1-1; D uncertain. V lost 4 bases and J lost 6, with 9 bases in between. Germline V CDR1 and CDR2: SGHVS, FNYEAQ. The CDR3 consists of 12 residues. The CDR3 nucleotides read TGTGCCAGCAGCTCCTCCAGGTCTGAAGCTTTCTTT. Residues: CASSSSRSEAFF.

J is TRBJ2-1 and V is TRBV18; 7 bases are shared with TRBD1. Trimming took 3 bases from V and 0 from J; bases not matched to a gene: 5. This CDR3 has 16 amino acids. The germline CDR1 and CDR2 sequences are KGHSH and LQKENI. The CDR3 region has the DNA TGTGCCAGCTCACCTACTCGGACAGGCTCCTACAATGAGCAGTTCTTC. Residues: CASSPTRTGSYNEQFF.

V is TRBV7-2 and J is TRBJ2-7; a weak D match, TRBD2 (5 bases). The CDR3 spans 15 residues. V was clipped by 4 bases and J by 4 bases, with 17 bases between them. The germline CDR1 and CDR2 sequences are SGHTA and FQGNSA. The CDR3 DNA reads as TGTGCCAGCAGCTGGACTGGAACACCAGGATACGAGCAGTACTTC. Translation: CASSWTGTPGYEQYF.

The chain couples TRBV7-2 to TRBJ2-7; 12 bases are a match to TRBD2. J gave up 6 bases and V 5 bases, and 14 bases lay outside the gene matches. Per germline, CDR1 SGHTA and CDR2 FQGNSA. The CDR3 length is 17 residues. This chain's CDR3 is CASSPTRLAGASGEQYF. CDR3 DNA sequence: TGTGCCAGCAGCCCTACCCGACTAGCGGGAGCGTCAGGCGAGCAGTACTTC.

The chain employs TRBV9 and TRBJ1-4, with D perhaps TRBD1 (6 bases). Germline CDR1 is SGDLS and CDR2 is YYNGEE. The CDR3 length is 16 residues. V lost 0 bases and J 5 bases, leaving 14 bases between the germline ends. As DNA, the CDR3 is TGTGCCAGCAGCGTAGATCCCAGGGGCGCAAATGAAAAACTGTTTTTT. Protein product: CASSVDPRGANEKLFF.

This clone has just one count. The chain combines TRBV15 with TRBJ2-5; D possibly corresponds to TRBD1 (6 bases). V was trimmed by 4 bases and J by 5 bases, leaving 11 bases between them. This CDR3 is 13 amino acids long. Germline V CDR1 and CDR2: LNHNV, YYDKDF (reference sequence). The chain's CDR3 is CATSINREETQYF. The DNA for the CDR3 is TGTGCCACCAGCATAAACAGGGAGGAGACCCAGTACTTC.

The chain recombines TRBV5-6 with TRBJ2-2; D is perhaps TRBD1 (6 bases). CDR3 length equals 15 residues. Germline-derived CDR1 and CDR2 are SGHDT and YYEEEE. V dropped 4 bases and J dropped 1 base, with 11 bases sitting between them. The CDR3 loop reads CASSLQGGNTGELFF. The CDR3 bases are TGTGCCAGCAGCCTACAGGGTGGGAACACCGGGGAGCTGTTTTTT.

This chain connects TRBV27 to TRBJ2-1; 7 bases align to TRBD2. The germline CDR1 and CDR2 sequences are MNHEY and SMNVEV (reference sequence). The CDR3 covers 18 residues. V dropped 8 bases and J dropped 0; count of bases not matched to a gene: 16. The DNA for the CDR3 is TGTGCCAGCTCGCGTCTTGGCGGGGGTCGGAGCTCCTACAATGAGCAGTTCTTC. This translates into CASSRLGGGRSSYNEQFF.

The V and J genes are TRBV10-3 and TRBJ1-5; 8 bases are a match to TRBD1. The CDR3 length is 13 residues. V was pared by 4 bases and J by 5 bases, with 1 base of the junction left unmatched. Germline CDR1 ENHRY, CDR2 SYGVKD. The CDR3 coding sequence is TGTGCCATCAGTGTGGACAGGGATCAGCCCCAGCATTTT. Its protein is CAISVDRDQPQHF.

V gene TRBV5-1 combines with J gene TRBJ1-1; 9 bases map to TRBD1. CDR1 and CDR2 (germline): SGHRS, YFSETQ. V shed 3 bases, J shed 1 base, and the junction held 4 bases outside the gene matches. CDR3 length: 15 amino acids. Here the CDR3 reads CASSSQGAGNTEAFF. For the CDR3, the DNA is TGCGCCAGCAGCTCACAGGGGGCGGGGAACACTGAAGCTTTCTTT.

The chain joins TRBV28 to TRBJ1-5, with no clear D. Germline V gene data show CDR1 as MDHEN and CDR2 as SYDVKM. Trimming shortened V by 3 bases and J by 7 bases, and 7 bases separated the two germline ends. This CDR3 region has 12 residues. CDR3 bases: TGTGCCAGCAGTTTTACGGGGCAGCCCCAGCATTTT. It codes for CASSFTGQPQHF.

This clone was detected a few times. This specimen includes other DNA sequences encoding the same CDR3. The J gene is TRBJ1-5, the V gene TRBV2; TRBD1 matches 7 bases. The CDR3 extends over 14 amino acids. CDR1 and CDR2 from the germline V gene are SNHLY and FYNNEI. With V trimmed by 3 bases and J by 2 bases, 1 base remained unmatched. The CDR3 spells CASSEQGGNQPQHF. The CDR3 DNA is TGTGCCAGCAGTGAGCAGGGGGGCAATCAGCCCCAGCATTTT.

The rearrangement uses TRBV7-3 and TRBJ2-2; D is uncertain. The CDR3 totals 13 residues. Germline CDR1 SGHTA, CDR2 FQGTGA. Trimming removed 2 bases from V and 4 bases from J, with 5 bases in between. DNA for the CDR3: TGTGCCAGCAGCTTACGGGTCACCGGGGAGCTGTTTTTT. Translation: CASSLRVTGELFF. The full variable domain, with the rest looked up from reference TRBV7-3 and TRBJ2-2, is GAGVSQTPSNKVTEKGKYVELRCDPISGHTALYWYRQSLGQGPEFLIYFQGTGAADDSGLPNDRFFAVRPEGSVSTLKIQRTERGDSAVYLCASSLRVTGELFFGEGSRLTVL.

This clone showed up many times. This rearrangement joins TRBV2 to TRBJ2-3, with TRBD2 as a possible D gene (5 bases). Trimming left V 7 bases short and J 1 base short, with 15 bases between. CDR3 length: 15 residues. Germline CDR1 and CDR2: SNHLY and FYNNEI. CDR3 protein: CASNRSPRGTDTQYF. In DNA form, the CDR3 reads TGTGCCAGCAATCGGTCCCCGAGGGGCACAGATACGCAGTATTTT. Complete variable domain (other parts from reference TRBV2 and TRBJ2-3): EPEVTQTPSHQVTQMGQEVILRCVPISNHLYFYWYRQILGQKVEFLVSFYNNEISEKSEIFDDQFSVERPDGSNFTLKIRSTKLEDSAMYFCASNRSPRGTDTQYFGPGTRLTVL.

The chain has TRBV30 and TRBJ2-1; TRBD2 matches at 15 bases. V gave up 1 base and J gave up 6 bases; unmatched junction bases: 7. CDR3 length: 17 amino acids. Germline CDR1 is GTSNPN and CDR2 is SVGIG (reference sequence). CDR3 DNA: TGTGCCTGGAGTGCCACTGGACTAGCGGGAGGGGGCAATGAGCAGTTCTTC. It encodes CAWSATGLAGGGNEQFF.

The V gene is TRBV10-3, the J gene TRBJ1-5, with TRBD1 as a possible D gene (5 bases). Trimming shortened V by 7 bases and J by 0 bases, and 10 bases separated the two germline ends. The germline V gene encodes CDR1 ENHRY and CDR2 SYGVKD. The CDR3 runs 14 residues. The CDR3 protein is CAITQDYSNQPQHF. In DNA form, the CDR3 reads TGTGCCATCACACAGGATTATAGCAATCAGCCCCAGCATTTT.

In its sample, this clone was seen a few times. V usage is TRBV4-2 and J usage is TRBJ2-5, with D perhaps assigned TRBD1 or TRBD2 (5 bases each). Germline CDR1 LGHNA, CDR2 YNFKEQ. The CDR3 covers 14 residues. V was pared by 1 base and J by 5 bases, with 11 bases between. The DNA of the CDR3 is TGTGCCAGCAGCCAAGCTGGGGGAAGGGAGACCCAGTACTTC. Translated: CASSQAGGRETQYF.

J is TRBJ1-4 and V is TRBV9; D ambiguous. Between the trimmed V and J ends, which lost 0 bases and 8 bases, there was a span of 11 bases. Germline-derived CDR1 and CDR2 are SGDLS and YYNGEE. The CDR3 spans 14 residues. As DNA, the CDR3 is TGTGCCAGCAGCGTAGACCTAAAAAGAGAAAAACTGTTTTTT. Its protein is CASSVDLKREKLFF.

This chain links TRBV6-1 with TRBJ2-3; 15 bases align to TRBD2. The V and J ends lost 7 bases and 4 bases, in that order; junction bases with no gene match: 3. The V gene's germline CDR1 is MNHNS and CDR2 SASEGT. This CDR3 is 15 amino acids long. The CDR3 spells CASTGLAGGADTQYF. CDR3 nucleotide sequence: TGTGCCAGCACCGGACTAGCGGGAGGGGCAGATACGCAGTATTTT.

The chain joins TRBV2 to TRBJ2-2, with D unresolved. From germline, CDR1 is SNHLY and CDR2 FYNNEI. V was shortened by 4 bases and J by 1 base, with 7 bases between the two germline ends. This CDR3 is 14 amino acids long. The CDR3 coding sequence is TGTGCCAGCAGTGTGAACGGGAACACCGGGGAGCTGTTTTTT. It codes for CASSVNGNTGELFF.

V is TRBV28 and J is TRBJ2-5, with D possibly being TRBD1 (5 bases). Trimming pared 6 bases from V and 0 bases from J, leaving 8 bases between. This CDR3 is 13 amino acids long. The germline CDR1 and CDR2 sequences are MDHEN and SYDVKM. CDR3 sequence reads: CASSDSYQETQYF. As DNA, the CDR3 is TGTGCCAGCAGCGACAGTTACCAAGAGACCCAGTACTTC. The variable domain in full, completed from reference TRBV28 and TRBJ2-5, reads DVKVTQSSRYLVKRTGEKVFLECVQDMDHENMFWYRQDPGLGLRLIYFSYDVKMKEKGDIPEGYSVSREKKERFSLILESASTNQTSMYLCASSDSYQETQYFGPGTRLLVL.

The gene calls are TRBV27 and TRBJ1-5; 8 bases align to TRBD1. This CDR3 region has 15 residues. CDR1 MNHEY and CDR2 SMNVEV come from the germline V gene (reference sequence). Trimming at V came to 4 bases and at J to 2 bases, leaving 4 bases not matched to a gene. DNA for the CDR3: TGTGCCAGCAGTTCACAGACAGGGGGCAATCAGCCCCAGCATTTT. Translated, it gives CASSSQTGGNQPQHF.

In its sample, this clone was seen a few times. The CDR3 DNA reads as TGTGCCAGCAGGAGGATGTTGGACTACGAGCAGTACTTC. Its translation is CASRRMLDYEQYF. This chain uses TRBV2 with TRBJ2-7; D uncertain. CDR1 SNHLY and CDR2 FYNNEI come from the germline V gene. The CDR3 has 13 residues. With 6 bases removed from V and 3 bases from J, the gap between germline ends came to 12 bases.

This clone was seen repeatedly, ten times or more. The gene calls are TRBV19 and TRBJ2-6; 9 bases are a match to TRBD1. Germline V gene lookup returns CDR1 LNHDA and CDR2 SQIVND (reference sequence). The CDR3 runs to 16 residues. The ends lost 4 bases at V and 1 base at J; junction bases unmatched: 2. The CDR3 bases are TGTGCCAGTAGTAAACAGGGGGCTTCTGGGGCCAACGTCCTGACTTTC. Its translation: CASSKQGASGANVLTF.